The rows below give T cell receptor beta chains drawn from one sample of a study of cytomegalovirus exposure and HLA in healthy donors. Sequencing used immunoSEQ multiplex PCR; TCRdb keeps in-frame clones, though not all of them. The table includes about 99,000 clones, 9.5% to 13% detected once. The sequencing sample was made of PBMCs. These receptors came from a man in his forties in good health and CMV-seropositive. The CDR3 runs from the conserved cysteine through the conserved F or W.

j_call v_call cdr3_aa
TRBJ2-7 TRBV5-3 CARSLETSTGYEQYF
TRBJ1-2 TRBV29-1 CSVRGRWVYTF
TRBJ2-1 TRBV6-1 CASSEPTSGYYNEQFF
TRBJ2-5 TRBV7-2 CASSAGTSGTGGQETQYF
TRBJ1-1 TRBV30 CAWSVPGRLGTEAFF
TRBJ2-5 TRBV7-2 CASSLHLMYQETQYF
TRBJ2-3 TRBV7-9 CASSPVPGLAGGTDTQYF
TRBJ1-1 TRBV9 CASSLGGGTEAFF
TRBJ2-3 TRBV9 CASSVGALAGIADTQYF
TRBJ2-2 TRBV12-5 CASGLVLSGSHGELFF
TRBJ2-7 TRBV6-5 CASRPGQIHEQYF
TRBJ1-4 TRBV6-5 CASSLGGSEKLFF
TRBJ1-5 TRBV5-6 CASSSSGAFSPQHF
TRBJ2-1 TRBV9 CASSVAQKGEQFF
TRBJ1-1 TRBV28 CASMGQLDTEAFF
TRBJ2-7 TRBV6-5 CASRLGGTDSYEQYF
TRBJ2-7 TRBV6-5 CASSYSARGPVQYF
TRBJ2-7 TRBV4-2 CASSQVGTSGSYEQYF
TRBJ2-1 TRBV7-9 CASSLDRGYYNEQFF
TRBJ2-7 TRBV7-9 CASSLGQGIASEQYF
TRBJ2-7 TRBV27 CASSLAANYEQYF
TRBJ2-1 TRBV5-4 CASSPGGNTYNEQFF
TRBJ1-1 TRBV7-8 CASRGDRGSLGTEAFF
TRBJ2-1 TRBV9 CASTIDGSSYNEQFF
TRBJ2-7 TRBV27 CASSLHGSDEQYF
TRBJ2-7 TRBV5-1 CASRGASGSYEQYF